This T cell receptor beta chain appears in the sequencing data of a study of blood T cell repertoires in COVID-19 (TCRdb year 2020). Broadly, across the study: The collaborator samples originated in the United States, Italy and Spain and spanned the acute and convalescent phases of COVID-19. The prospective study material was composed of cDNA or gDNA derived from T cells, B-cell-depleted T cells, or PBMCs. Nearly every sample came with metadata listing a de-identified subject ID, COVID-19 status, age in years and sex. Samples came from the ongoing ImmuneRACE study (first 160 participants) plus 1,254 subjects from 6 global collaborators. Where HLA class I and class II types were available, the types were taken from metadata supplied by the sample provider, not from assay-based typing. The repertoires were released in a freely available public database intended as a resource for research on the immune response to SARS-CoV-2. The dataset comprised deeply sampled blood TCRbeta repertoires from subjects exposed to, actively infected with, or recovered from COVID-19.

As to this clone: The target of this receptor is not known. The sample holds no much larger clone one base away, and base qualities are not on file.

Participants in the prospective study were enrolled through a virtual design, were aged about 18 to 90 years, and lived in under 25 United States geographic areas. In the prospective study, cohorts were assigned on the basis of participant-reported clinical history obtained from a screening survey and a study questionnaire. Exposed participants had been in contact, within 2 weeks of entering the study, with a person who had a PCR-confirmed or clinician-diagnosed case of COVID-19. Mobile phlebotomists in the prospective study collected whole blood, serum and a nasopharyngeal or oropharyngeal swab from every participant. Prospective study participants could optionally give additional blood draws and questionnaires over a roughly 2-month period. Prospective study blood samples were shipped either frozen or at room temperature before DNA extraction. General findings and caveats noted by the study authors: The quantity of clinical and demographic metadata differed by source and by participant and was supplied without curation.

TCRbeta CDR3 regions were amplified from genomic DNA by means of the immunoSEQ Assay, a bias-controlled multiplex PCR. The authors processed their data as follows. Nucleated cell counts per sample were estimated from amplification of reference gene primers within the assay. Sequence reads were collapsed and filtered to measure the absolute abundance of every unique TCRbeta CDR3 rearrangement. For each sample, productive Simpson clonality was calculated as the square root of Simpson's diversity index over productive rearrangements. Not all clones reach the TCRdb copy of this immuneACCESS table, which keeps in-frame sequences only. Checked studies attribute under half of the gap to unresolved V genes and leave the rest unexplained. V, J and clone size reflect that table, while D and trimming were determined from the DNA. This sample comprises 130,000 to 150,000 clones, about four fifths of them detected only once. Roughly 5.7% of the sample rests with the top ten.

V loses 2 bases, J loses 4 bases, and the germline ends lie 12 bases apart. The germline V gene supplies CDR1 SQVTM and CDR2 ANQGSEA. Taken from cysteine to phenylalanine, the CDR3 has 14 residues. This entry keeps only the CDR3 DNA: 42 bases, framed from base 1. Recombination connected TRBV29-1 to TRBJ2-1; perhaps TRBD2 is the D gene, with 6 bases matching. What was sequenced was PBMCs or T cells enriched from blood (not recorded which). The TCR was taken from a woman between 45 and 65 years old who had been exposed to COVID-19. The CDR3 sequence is CSVESLAVYNEQFF. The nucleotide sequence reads TGCAGCGTTGAATCACTAGCAGTATACAATGAGCAGTTCTTC.